This TCR beta chain originates from a study of beta chain features in type 1 diabetes. Background on the study: Patients shared similar age, gender and cell yields with healthy donors. Overall study results and limits: The similarity of naive, central memory and Treg TCRB repertoires appeared greater among patients than among healthy donors. More deletions and fewer insertions at VDJ junctions were found in patients with type 1 diabetes.

Remarks on this clone: Its antigen is as yet unknown.

Reverse transcribing all isolated RNA meant expressed TCRB transcripts were sequenced. The average output of naive, central memory and regulatory T cell samples was approximately 3.8 million reads. Libraries were prepared by immunoSEQ multiplex PCR; TCRdb keeps only in-frame clonotypes and omits some of them. The profile shows roughly 400,000 clones, approximately 16% of them singletons. The CDR3 sequence is 16 residues long. Germline trimming cut 5 bases from V and 0 bases from J; bases unmatched to any gene: 6. Germline V lookup: CDR1 SQVTM, CDR2 ANQGSEA. This sequence originates from a woman aged 18-29 years in good health. The sequenced material came from naive CD4+ T cells from blood. The chain has TRBV29-1 and TRBJ2-3; TRBD2 aligns across 12 bases. The CDR3 DNA follows: TGCAGCGTTCAACCTCTAGCGGGAGGGAGCACAGATACGCAGTATTTT. It specifies CSVQPLAGGSTDTQYF.